This is a list of T cell receptor beta chains from one sample in a study of T cell responses to AZD1222 COVID-19 vaccine. Profiled with immunoSEQ multiplex PCR; TCRdb holds only in-frame clones, not every one. In the table there are 200,000 or so clones, about 93% of which are singletons. The sample here was peripheral blood, taken 28 days after the second AZD1222 dose. Every receptor here comes from an adult who received the AZD1222 COVID-19 vaccine. Each CDR3 is given with its conserved first and last residue. D genes are given only for firm matches. Clone sizes are given selectively: once, few, many, or a class where the clone is expanded.

clone size | J gene | D gene | V gene | CDR3 protein | CDR3 DNA
NA | TRBJ2-2 | TRBD2 | TRBV7-3 | CASSPTSGGSGTGELFF | TGTGCCAGCAGCCCGACTAGCGGGGGAAGCGGCACCGGGGAGCTGTTTTTT
NA | TRBJ2-2 | NA | TRBV7-9 | CASSLLGWTENTGELFF | TGTGCCAGCAGCTTATTAGGGTGGACAGAGAACACCGGGGAGCTGTTTTTT
once | TRBJ1-4 | NA | TRBV28 | CASSFGGVGEKLFF | TGTGCCAGCAGTTTTGGGGGGGTGGGTGAAAAACTGTTTTTT
NA | TRBJ1-2 | TRBD1 | TRBV4-2 | CASSQGTGGGYYGYTF | TGTGCCAGCAGCCAAGGCACAGGGGGAGGGTACTATGGCTACACCTTC
once | TRBJ2-1 | NA | TRBV7-3 | CASSPRHYSYNEQFF | TGTGCCAGCAGCCCGCGGCACTACTCCTACAATGAGCAGTTCTTC
NA | TRBJ1-2 | NA | TRBV6-5 | CASNHGPNYGYTF | TGTGCCAGCAACCACGGACCCAACTATGGCTACACCTTC
NA | TRBJ2-7 | NA | TRBV18 | CASSPAMSYEQYF | TGTGCCAGCTCACCCGCCATGTCCTACGAGCAGTACTTC
NA | TRBJ2-3 | TRBD2 | TRBV19 | CASIAGGTDTQYF | TGTGCCAGCATAGCGGGGGGCACAGATACGCAGTATTTT
NA | TRBJ2-2 | TRBD2 | TRBV24-1 | CATGGAGELFF | TGTGCCACCGGGGGGGCCGGGGAGCTGTTTTTT
NA | TRBJ2-3 | NA | TRBV20-1 | CSASGQTSTDTQYF | TGCAGTGCTAGTGGGCAGACCAGCACAGATACGCAGTATTTT
NA | TRBJ1-1 | TRBD1 | TRBV24-1 | CATSATGDTEAFF | TGTGCCACCAGTGCGACAGGGGACACTGAAGCTTTCTTT
NA | TRBJ1-4 | NA | TRBV30 | CAWSVGISLRKLFF | TGTGCCTGGAGTGTTGGAATAAGCCTCAGGAAACTGTTTTTT
NA | TRBJ2-1 | TRBD2 | TRBV2 | CASSLGGGAQVEQFF | TGTGCCAGCAGTCTCGGCGGGGGGGCCCAGGTGGAGCAGTTCTTC
NA | TRBJ1-1 | NA | TRBV5-1 | CASSLKPGNTEAFF | TGCGCCAGCAGCTTGAAACCTGGGAACACTGAAGCTTTCTTT
NA | TRBJ2-3 | NA | TRBV19 | CASSIGYTDTQYF | TGTGCCAGTAGTATAGGGTACACAGATACGCAGTATTTT
NA | TRBJ1-2 | TRBD1 | TRBV6-1 | CASSEARGQGPLVNYGYTF | TGTGCCAGCAGTGAAGCGAGGGGACAGGGGCCCTTGGTGAACTATGGCTACACCTTC
NA | TRBJ1-1 | NA | TRBV6-5 | CASLQGTILNTEAFF | TGTGCCAGCTTGCAAGGAACAATTCTGAACACTGAAGCTTTCTTT
NA | TRBJ1-1 | NA | TRBV2 | CASSVGWDREAFF | TGTGCCAGCAGTGTCGGTTGGGACCGAGAAGCTTTCTTT
NA | TRBJ2-1 | TRBD2 | TRBV11-3 | CASSFGLAGMSEQFF | TGTGCCAGCAGCTTTGGTCTAGCGGGGATGAGTGAGCAGTTCTTC
NA | TRBJ1-5 | TRBD1 | TRBV24-1 | CATSATLTGFNQPQHF | TGTGCCACCAGTGCCACGCTGACAGGGTTTAATCAGCCCCAGCATTTT
once | TRBJ2-1 | NA | TRBV19 | CASSILAGGSYNEQFF | TGTGCCAGTAGTATATTGGCGGGCGGGTCCTACAATGAGCAGTTCTTC
NA | TRBJ1-2 | NA | TRBV2 | CASSGNGQSGPLYGYTF | TGTGCCAGCAGTGGAAACGGACAGTCGGGTCCCCTCTATGGCTACACCTTC
NA | TRBJ2-2 | NA | TRBV11-2 | CASSLLGQNTGELFF | TGTGCCAGCAGCTTATTGGGCCAGAACACCGGGGAGCTGTTTTTT
NA | TRBJ1-6 | NA | TRBV19 | CASNWSRGPLHF | TGTGCCAGTAATTGGTCCAGGGGACCCCTCCACTTT
NA | TRBJ1-3 | TRBD1 | TRBV29-1 | CSVQPIQGSGNTIYF | TGCAGCGTCCAACCGATACAGGGGTCAGGAAACACCATATATTTT
once | TRBJ2-2 | NA | TRBV10-3 | CAIGGKGELFF | TGTGCCATCGGAGGGAAGGGGGAGCTGTTTTTT
NA | TRBJ1-5 | NA | TRBV28 | CASSLTVHSNQPQHF | TGTGCCAGCAGTCTAACCGTACATAGCAATCAGCCCCAGCATTTT
NA | TRBJ2-5 | NA | TRBV3-1/TRBV3-2 | CTSSQGSIGIETQYF | TGTACCAGCAGCCAAGGATCTATAGGGATCGAGACCCAGTACTTC
NA | TRBJ2-1 | TRBD1 | TRBV10-1 | CASSGIGTGVNEQFF | TGCGCCAGCAGTGGAATTGGGACAGGGGTCAATGAGCAGTTCTTC